This T cell receptor beta chain was identified in a study of blood T cell repertoires in COVID-19. Sequencing used immunoSEQ multiplex PCR; TCRdb keeps in-frame clones, though not all of them. This repertoire shows around 290,000 clones, about nine tenths found once; its top ten account for roughly 1.1%. V was pared by 4 bases and J by 14 bases, with 13 bases between. Germline lookup yields CDR1 SGHDT and CDR2 YYEEEE. The CDR3 loop spans 12 amino acids. The source is a woman aged 30 to 39 who had recovered from COVID-19. Material: PBMCs or T cells enriched from blood (not recorded which). The V and J genes are TRBV5-6 and TRBJ1-6; D is undetermined. CDR3 bases: TGTGCCAGCAGCAAAAGGGAGGCATCCCTCCACTTT. Translated, it gives CASSKREASLHF.